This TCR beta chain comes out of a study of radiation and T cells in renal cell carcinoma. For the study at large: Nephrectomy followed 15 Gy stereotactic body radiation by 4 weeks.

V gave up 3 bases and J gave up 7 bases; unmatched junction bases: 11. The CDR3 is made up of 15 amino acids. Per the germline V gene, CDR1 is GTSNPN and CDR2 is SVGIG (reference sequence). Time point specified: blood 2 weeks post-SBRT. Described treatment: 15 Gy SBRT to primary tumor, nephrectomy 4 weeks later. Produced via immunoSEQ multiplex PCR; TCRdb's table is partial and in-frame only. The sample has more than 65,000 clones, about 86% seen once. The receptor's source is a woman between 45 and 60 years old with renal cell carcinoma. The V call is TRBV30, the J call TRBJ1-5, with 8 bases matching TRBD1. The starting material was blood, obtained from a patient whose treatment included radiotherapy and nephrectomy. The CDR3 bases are TGTGCCTGGAGCCTCTTACAGGGGGAAGGCCAGCCCCAGCATTTT. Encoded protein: CAWSLLQGEGQPQHF.